This is a list of T cell receptor beta chains from one sample in a study of blood T cell repertoires in COVID-19. Here immunoSEQ multiplex PCR was the method, and the copy in TCRdb shows in-frame clones only, minus some. The data contain approximately 140,000 clones, about 88% of them seen just once; the ten biggest clones take up roughly 2.3%. The specimen sequenced was PBMCs or T cells enriched from blood (not recorded which). The origin of the receptors is a woman aged 50 to 60 who had recovered from COVID-19. Both conserved end residues are part of each CDR3. The D gene is left open where the match is weak. A clone size is listed for some rows: how often the clone was seen (once, few, many), or a class if it is expanded.

j_call	clone_size	d_call	v_call	cdr3_aa	cdr3_nt
TRBJ1-1	-	-	TRBV27	CASSLGLTNTEAFF	TGTGCCAGCAGTTTAGGACTTACGAACACTGAAGCTTTCTTT
TRBJ1-2	-	-	TRBV5-4	CASSFLEVLGYTF	TGTGCCAGCAGCTTTCTAGAGGTCTTGGGCTACACCTTC
TRBJ1-6	-	TRBD1	TRBV5-1	CASRLGTENSPLHF	TGCGCCAGCAGACTTGGGACAGAGAATTCACCCCTCCACTTT
TRBJ2-5	-	-	TRBV30	CAWRGQQETQYF	TGTGCCTGGAGAGGACAGCAGGAGACCCAGTACTTC
TRBJ2-3	-	TRBD2	TRBV11-2	CASSLQAGGGGSTDTQYF	TGTGCCAGCAGCCTCCAAGCCGGCGGGGGAGGTAGCACAGATACGCAGTATTTT
TRBJ2-2	few	-	TRBV2	CASNRGRTGNTGELFF	TGTGCCAGCAACCGAGGTAGAACGGGGAACACCGGGGAGCTGTTTTTT
TRBJ1-2	-	TRBD1	TRBV5-4	CASSLDRGSGGYTF	TGTGCCAGCAGCTTGGACAGGGGATCCGGTGGCTACACCTTC
TRBJ2-7	-	TRBD1	TRBV4-3	CASSQDPWGTGDEQYF	TGCGCCAGCAGCCAAGACCCCTGGGGGACAGGGGACGAGCAGTACTTC
TRBJ2-5	-	TRBD2	TRBV3-1/TRBV3-2	CASSQGRGVKETQYF	TGTGCCAGCAGCCAAGGGCGGGGGGTAAAAGAGACCCAGTACTTC
TRBJ1-1	-	TRBD1	TRBV3-1/TRBV3-2	CASSGQGNTEAFF	TGTGCCAGCAGTGGACAGGGGAACACTGAAGCTTTCTTT
TRBJ1-2	-	TRBD1	TRBV10-1	CASSRDRGTYGYTF	TGCGCCAGCAGTAGAGACAGGGGAACCTATGGCTACACCTTC
TRBJ2-7	-	-	TRBV19	CASRSTGTRNYEQYF	TGTGCCAGTAGGTCAACAGGGACCAGGAACTACGAGCAGTACTTC
TRBJ2-3	-	TRBD2	TRBV5-1	CATHPGGGTDTQYF	TGCGCCACCCATCCTGGGGGGGGCACAGATACGCAGTATTTT
TRBJ2-7	-	-	TRBV4-1	CASSQGYRVLEQYF	TGCGCCAGCAGCCAAGGCTACAGGGTCCTCGAGCAGTACTTC
TRBJ1-5	-	TRBD1	TRBV5-1	CASSRTGADQPQHF	TGCGCCAGCAGCCGAACAGGGGCGGATCAGCCCCAGCATTTT
TRBJ1-2	once	TRBD1	TRBV7-2	CASRQGTGYGYTF	TGTGCCAGCAGACAAGGGACAGGGTATGGCTACACCTTC
TRBJ2-1	-	TRBD2	TRBV12-3/TRBV12-4	CASKSGVNNEQFF	TGTGCCAGCAAGAGCGGGGTAAACAATGAGCAGTTCTTC
TRBJ2-2	-	TRBD2	TRBV9	CASSTSGETNTGELFF	TGTGCCAGCAGTACTAGCGGGGAAACGAACACCGGGGAGCTGTTTTTT
TRBJ2-2	-	TRBD2	TRBV9	CASSVGSSGDYTGELFF	TGTGCCAGCAGCGTAGGGTCTAGCGGGGACTACACCGGGGAGCTGTTTTTT
TRBJ2-2	-	TRBD2	TRBV5-4	CASSQIGGGVTGELFF	TGTGCCAGCAGCCAGATAGGCGGGGGGGTCACCGGGGAGCTGTTTTTT